The 14 T cell receptor beta chains in this list originate from one sample, sequenced in a study of OX40 agonist ivuxolimab in advanced cancers. Profiling relied on immunoSEQ multiplex PCR, and the TCRdb table lists in-frame clones only, not all of them. Of roughly 35,000 clones in the sample, 70% to 85% were seen once. The sample consisted of CD4+ or CD8+ T cells sorted from blood, taken in a trial of the OX40 agonist ivuxolimab. Every receptor here comes from an adult with an advanced solid tumor such as melanoma, head and neck, liver or kidney cancer.

J is TRBJ2-2 and V is TRBV11-2, with D maybe TRBD1 (6 bases). CDR3 length: 15 residues. Deletions cut 5 bases from V and 1 base from J, with 11 bases between. CDR1 and CDR2 (germline): SGHAT, FQNNGV. CDR3 protein: CASSPGAQNTGELFF. Here the CDR3 DNA reads TGTGCCAGCAGCCCAGGGGCCCAGAACACCGGGGAGCTGTTTTTT.

The chain carries TRBV5-5 and TRBJ2-3; the match to TRBD1 covers 12 bases. V shed 6 bases and J 0 bases; nucleotides not matched to a gene: 5. Germline V CDR1 and CDR2: SGHKS, YYEKEE (reference sequence). This CDR3 region has 16 residues. CDR3 sequence reads: CASNPGQGASTDTQYF. CDR3 bases: TGTGCCAGCAATCCGGGACAGGGGGCTAGCACAGATACGCAGTATTTT.

This chain connects TRBV2 to TRBJ2-7; D not certain. The CDR3 contains 14 residues. CDR1 SNHLY and CDR2 FYNNEI come from the germline V gene. Between the trimmed V and J ends, which lost 4 bases and 1 base, there was a span of 11 bases. The CDR3 sequence: CASSVRSGSYEQYF. In DNA form, the CDR3 reads TGTGCCAGCAGTGTTAGGTCCGGTTCCTACGAGCAGTACTTC. Full variable domain (rest looked up from reference TRBV2 and TRBJ2-7): EPEVTQTPSHQVTQMGQEVILRCVPISNHLYFYWYRQILGQKVEFLVSFYNNEISEKSEIFDDQFSVERPDGSNFTLKIRSTKLEDSAMYFCASSVRSGSYEQYFGPGTRLTVT.

The chain recombines TRBV5-1 with TRBJ2-1; possible D gene TRBD2, 5 bases. Germline V CDR1 and CDR2: SGHRS, YFSETQ. Trimming took off 4 bases at V and 0 bases at J, with 14 bases between the two ends. The CDR3 loop spans 16 amino acids. Here the CDR3 reads CASSLLGGSSYNEQFF. The CDR3 DNA sequence: TGCGCCAGCAGCCTTCTCGGAGGCAGCTCCTACAATGAGCAGTTCTTC.

V and J are TRBV6-1 and TRBJ2-7, with TRBD1 matching 7 bases. The germline CDR1 and CDR2 sequences are MNHNS and SASEGT. The CDR3 is made up of 14 amino acids. The trim removed 7 bases at V and 0 bases at J, leaving 6 bases unmatched. CDR3 amino acids: CASKRGQSSYEQYF. The CDR3 nucleotides read TGTGCCAGCAAAAGGGGACAGAGCTCCTACGAGCAGTACTTC.

This chain links TRBV27 with TRBJ1-2; the D is unclear. Germline loops: CDR1 MNHEY, CDR2 SMNVEV (reference sequence). V shed 4 bases and J shed 1 base, with 10 bases lying between them. The CDR3 runs 14 residues. The CDR3, as DNA: TGTGCCAGCAGTTCCTCTAATTTTAACTATGGCTACACCTTC. Translation gives CASSSSNFNYGYTF.

V and J are TRBV6-1 and TRBJ1-2; D might be TRBD1 (6 bases). In germline, CDR1 is MNHNS, CDR2 SASEGT. Trimming removed 6 bases from V and 5 bases from J, with 10 bases in between. The CDR3 totals 12 residues. The CDR3 nucleotides read TGTGCCAGCAGGGGGGGCTCATATGGCTACACCTTC. It specifies CASRGGSYGYTF.

The V gene is TRBV5-1, the J gene TRBJ1-1, with a possible D match to TRBD1 (6 bases). Deletions cut 2 bases from V and 4 bases from J, with 12 bases between. Per the germline V gene, CDR1 is SGHRS and CDR2 is YFSETQ. The CDR3 is 14 residues long. The CDR3 loop reads CASSLQGDVTEAFF. CDR3 in DNA: TGCGCCAGCAGCTTACAGGGTGATGTCACTGAAGCTTTCTTT.

J is TRBJ2-7 and V is TRBV7-9; D is perhaps TRBD1 or TRBD2 (6 bases each). The germline V gene encodes CDR1 SEHNR and CDR2 FQNEAQ (reference sequence). CDR3 length: 15 amino acids. Trimming shortened V by 5 bases and J by 3 bases, and 17 bases separated the two germline ends. The CDR3 is CASSPSGGGLYEQYF. Written as DNA, the CDR3 is TGTGCCAGCAGCCCCTCTGGAGGGGGGCTCTACGAGCAGTACTTC.

This chain links TRBV10-2 with TRBJ1-5; 7 positions agree with TRBD1. V shed 4 bases, J shed 4 bases, and the junction held 4 bases outside the gene matches. This CDR3 is built from 14 residues. Germline CDR1 is WSHSY and CDR2 is SAAADI. CDR3 sequence reads: CASSGQGENQPQHF. In nucleotides, the CDR3 is TGCGCCAGCAGTGGACAGGGCGAGAATCAGCCCCAGCATTTT.

The rearrangement joins TRBV30 to TRBJ2-6; D may be TRBD2 (5 bases). Per germline, CDR1 GTSNPN and CDR2 SVGIG (reference sequence). CDR3 length: 14 amino acids. The V end was cut by 2 bases, the J end by 4 bases, with 9 bases between. CDR3 loop: CAWSRGQGANVLTF. In nucleotides, the CDR3 is TGTGCCTGGAGTCGAGGGCAAGGGGCCAACGTCCTGACTTTC.

The genes are TRBV7-3 and TRBJ2-3; 14 positions match TRBD2. CDR3 length: 16 amino acids. The V gene's germline CDR1 is SGHTA and CDR2 FQGTGA. V shed 3 bases and J 4 bases; nucleotides not matched to a gene: 3. CDR3 nucleotide sequence: TGTGCCAGCAGCTTTGGGACTAGCGGGGGCCCAGATACGCAGTATTTT. Translated, it gives CASSFGTSGGPDTQYF.

The chain recombines TRBV5-1 with TRBJ1-4; 7 bases are shared with TRBD1. The CDR3 is 14 residues long. Losses at the gene ends were 3 bases for V and 5 bases for J; bases not matched to a gene: 4. Germline V CDR1 and CDR2: SGHRS, YFSETQ. The CDR3 loop is CASSSAGGNEKLFF. The CDR3 DNA reads as TGCGCCAGCAGCTCGGCAGGGGGAAATGAAAAACTGTTTTTT.

The V call is TRBV9, the J call TRBJ1-5; no firm D call. V dropped 3 bases and J dropped 4 bases, with 14 bases sitting between them. CDR1 and CDR2 (germline): SGDLS, YYNGEE. The CDR3 has 15 residues. CDR3 loop: CASSGTTTANQPQHF. CDR3 in DNA: TGTGCCAGCAGCGGGACGACTACAGCAAATCAGCCCCAGCATTTT.